The text below deals with one T cell receptor (beta chain). Its antigen is unidentified. Trimming took 5 bases from V and 3 from J; bases not matched to a gene: 4. Germline CDR1 and CDR2: SGHKS and YYEKEE (reference sequence). This CDR3 comprises 14 residues. The record originates from a study of shared clonotypes between healthy human individuals. General study findings and limits: Clonotype sharing among the donors was expected to vary with sequencing depth. In this cohort, only blood was sampled, and tissue repertoires likely differ. In having few donors, the study represented limited genetic and exposure-history diversity.

Data came from immunoSEQ multiplex PCR; TCRdb stores just in-frame clones and leaves some out. Of about 320,000 clones listed, more than 75% are singletons. The authors combined CD45RO+ cells with CCR7-negative CD45RA+ TemRA cells as CD8 memory. The clonotype originates from a man aged 18 to 29 in good health. The chain is built from TRBV5-5 and TRBJ1-4, with 7 bases aligning to TRBD1. The source material was memory CD8+ T cells sorted from blood. The subset here: CD45RO+ cells pooled with CCR7-negative TemRA cells. CDR3 sequence: CASSETGSNEKLFF. In DNA form, the CDR3 reads TGTGCCAGCAGTGAGACAGGGTCTAATGAAAAACTGTTTTTT.